Many counts were recorded for the clone carrying this TCR beta chain. Its antigen is unknown. The data belong to a study of T cells in Graves' hyperthyroidism and ophthalmopathy. Study information: Before any treatment, at initial diagnosis, peripheral blood was collected.

PBMCs stemmed from around 10 ml fresh peripheral blood. The investigators amplified TCR beta CDR3 regions from RNA transcripts. HTBI primers were the set used in a first-round RT-PCR of the TCR CDR3. TCRdb reprocessed the multiplex PCR reads via MiXCR and lists one record per CDR3 protein. The data show 340,000 or so distinct CDR3 sequences, over 20% seen once. The CDR3 totals 15 residues. The ends were cut back, 0 bases at V and 3 bases at J, with 11 bases in the middle. The germline gives CDR1 KGHSH, CDR2 LQKENI. Study conclusions and caveats: The majority of expanded thyroid clonotypes above 0.001 also appeared in blood.

Material: blood. The source of this sequence is a woman between 45 and 65 years old with Graves' hyperthyroidism. V and J are TRBV18 and TRBJ2-5; no clear D. CDR3 sequence reads: CASSPPWGVKETQYF. The DNA of the CDR3 is TGTGCCAGCTCACCACCCTGGGGTGTTAAAGAGACCCAGTACTTC.